This TCR beta chain was identified during a study of blood T cell repertoires in COVID-19. Study overall: Sources were T cells, B-cell-depleted T cells, or PBMCs; the material itself was cDNA or gDNA.

The V segment lost 0 bases and the J segment 0 bases; nucleotides outside the gene matches: 4. Germline V gives CDR1 LGHNA, CDR2 YSLEER. This CDR3 has 16 residues. Repertoires were generated with immunoSEQ multiplex PCR, while TCRdb's copy carries only in-frame clones and drops some. Here the sample spans about 120,000 clones, about 89% being singletons. The source is a human donor with acute or convalescent COVID-19. The donor label of this sample is uncertain. Specimen: peripheral blood. This chain uses TRBV4-3 with TRBJ2-7; TRBD2 aligns across 8 bases. This CDR3 is CASSQDTGRASYEQYF. CDR3 bases: TGCGCCAGCAGCCAAGATACCGGGAGGGCCTCCTACGAGCAGTACTTC.